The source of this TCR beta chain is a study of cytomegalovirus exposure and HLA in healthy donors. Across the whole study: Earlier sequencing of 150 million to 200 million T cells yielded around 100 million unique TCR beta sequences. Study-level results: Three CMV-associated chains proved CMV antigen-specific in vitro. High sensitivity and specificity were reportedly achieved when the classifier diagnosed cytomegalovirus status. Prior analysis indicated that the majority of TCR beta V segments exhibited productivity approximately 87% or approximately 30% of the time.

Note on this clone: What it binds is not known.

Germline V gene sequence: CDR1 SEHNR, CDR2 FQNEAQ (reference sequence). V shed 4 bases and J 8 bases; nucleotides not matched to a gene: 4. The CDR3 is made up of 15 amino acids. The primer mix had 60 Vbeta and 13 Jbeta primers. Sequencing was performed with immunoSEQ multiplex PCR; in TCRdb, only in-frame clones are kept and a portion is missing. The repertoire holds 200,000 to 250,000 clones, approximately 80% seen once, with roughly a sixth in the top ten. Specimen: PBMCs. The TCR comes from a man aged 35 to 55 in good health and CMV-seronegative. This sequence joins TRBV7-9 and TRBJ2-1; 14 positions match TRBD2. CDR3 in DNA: TGTGCCAGCAGCTCGACTAGCGGGAGGGGGGATGAGCAGTTCTTC. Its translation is CASSSTSGRGDEQFF.